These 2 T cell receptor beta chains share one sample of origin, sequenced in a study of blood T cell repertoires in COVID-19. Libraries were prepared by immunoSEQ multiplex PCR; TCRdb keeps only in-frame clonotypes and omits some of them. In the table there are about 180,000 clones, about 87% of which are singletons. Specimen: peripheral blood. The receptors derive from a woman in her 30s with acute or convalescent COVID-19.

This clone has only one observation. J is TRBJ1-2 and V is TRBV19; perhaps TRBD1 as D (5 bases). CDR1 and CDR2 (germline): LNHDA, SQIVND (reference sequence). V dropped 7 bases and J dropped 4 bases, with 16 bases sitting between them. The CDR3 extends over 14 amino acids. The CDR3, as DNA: TGTGCCAGTATTGGCAGGGATTCCTTCTATGGCTACACCTTC. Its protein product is CASIGRDSFYGYTF. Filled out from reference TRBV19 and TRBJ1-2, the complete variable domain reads DGGITQSPKYLFRKEGQNVTLSCEQNLNHDAMYWYRQDPGQGLRLIYYSQIVNDFQKGDIAEGYSVSREKKESFPLTVTSAQKNPTAFYLCASIGRDSFYGYTFGSGTRLTVV.

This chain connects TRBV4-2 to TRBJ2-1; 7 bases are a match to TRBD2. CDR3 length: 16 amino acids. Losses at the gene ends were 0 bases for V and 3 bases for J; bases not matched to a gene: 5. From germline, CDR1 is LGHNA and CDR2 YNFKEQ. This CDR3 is CASSQESSGGYNEQFF. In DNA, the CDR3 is TGTGCCAGCAGCCAAGAGTCTAGCGGAGGCTACAATGAGCAGTTCTTC.